The 21 T cell receptor beta chains below all came from one sample that was sequenced in a study of shared clonotypes between healthy human individuals. Clones were read by immunoSEQ multiplex PCR, and TCRdb kept only the in-frame ones, dropping some. The data contain a few million clones, around 90% of them singletons. Sequencing was done on a sample of naive CD4+ T cells sorted from blood. Specified subset: CD45RA+ positively selected. These receptors came from a man between 18 and 29 years old in good health.

The chain carries TRBV27 and TRBJ2-1; no clear D gene. The CDR3 has 15 residues. The V end lost 6 bases, the J end lost 4 bases, and 16 bases lay between the germline ends. Germline V lookup: CDR1 MNHEY, CDR2 SMNVEV (reference sequence). This CDR3 is CASSRWQVSYNEQFF. DNA of the CDR3: TGTGCCAGCAGCCGATGGCAGGTGTCATACAATGAGCAGTTCTTC.

This chain uses TRBV28 with TRBJ2-7, with TRBD2 as a possible D gene (5 bases). The CDR3 has 14 residues. Germline V lookup: CDR1 MDHEN, CDR2 SYDVKM. Trimming cost V 6 bases and J 3 bases, with 15 bases left between them. CDR3 in amino acids: CASSPLEGIYEQYF. Written as DNA, the CDR3 is TGTGCCAGCAGCCCCCTTGAGGGCATCTACGAGCAGTACTTC.

The CDR3 sequence: CASSNLLTSQSRANVLTF. DNA of the CDR3: TGTGCCAGTAGTAACCTCCTGACATCACAAAGTCGGGCCAACGTCCTGACTTTC. The chain has TRBV19 and TRBJ2-6; no firm D call. Germline assignment: CDR1 LNHDA and CDR2 SQIVND (reference sequence). Trimming stripped 4 bases from V and 5 bases from J, with 21 bases between. The CDR3 length is 18 residues.

V gene TRBV6-6 combines with J gene TRBJ2-7; a possible D gene is TRBD2 (5 bases). The CDR3 is 14 amino acids. V shed 6 bases and J shed 1 base, with 13 bases lying between them. Germline loops: CDR1 MNHNY, CDR2 SVGAGI (reference sequence). The CDR3 coding sequence is TGTGCCAGCAGATCGAAGACTATGTCCTACGAGCAGTACTTC. This sequence encodes CASRSKTMSYEQYF.

The J gene is TRBJ2-7, the V gene TRBV18, with D maybe TRBD2 (6 bases). The CDR3 totals 16 residues. Germline values: CDR1 KGHSH, CDR2 LQKENI. Trimming took 6 bases from V and 0 from J, leaving 18 bases between them. Here the CDR3 reads CASSNRGGPSSYEQYF. The CDR3 DNA sequence: TGTGCCAGCTCCAACCGAGGAGGGCCCAGCTCCTACGAGCAGTACTTC.

The chain has TRBV5-6 and TRBJ2-2; a possible D gene is TRBD2 (5 bases). Germline assignment: CDR1 SGHDT and CDR2 YYEEEE. This CDR3 has 15 amino acids. V lost 0 bases and J lost 1, with 7 bases in between. CDR3 loop: CASSLGAGNTGELFF. The CDR3 bases are TGTGCCAGCAGCTTGGGGGCGGGGAACACCGGGGAGCTGTTTTTT.

The J gene is TRBJ2-7, the V gene TRBV10-1, with 15 nucleotides matching TRBD2. With 4 bases clipped from V and 5 bases from J, the junction kept 6 bases outside the gene matches. Germline V lookup: CDR1 WNHNN, CDR2 SYGVQD (reference sequence). The CDR3 contains 16 residues. CDR3 bases: TGCGCCAGCAGTGCCGGGACTAGCGGGAGGACCCACGAGCAGTACTTC. This gives the protein CASSAGTSGRTHEQYF.

The genes are TRBV6-1 and TRBJ2-7; D unclear. V lost 5 bases to trimming and J lost 2 bases, with 16 bases between them. There are 15 residues in the CDR3. Per germline, CDR1 MNHNS and CDR2 SASEGT. CDR3 residues: CASSPTWKGTYEQYF. The DNA of the CDR3 is TGTGCCAGCAGTCCCACGTGGAAAGGTACCTACGAGCAGTACTTC.

DNA of the CDR3: TGTGCCAGCAGCTTTCTAGCGGGGGTGGATCCTAGCACAGATACGCAGTATTTT. Translating it yields CASSFLAGVDPSTDTQYF. The chain employs TRBV11-2 and TRBJ2-3; 10 bases are a match to TRBD2. The V gene end was trimmed by 3 bases and the J gene end by 0 bases; junction bases not matched to a gene: 9. This CDR3 is built from 18 residues. Germline V CDR1 and CDR2: SGHAT, FQNNGV.

The rearrangement joins TRBV5-1 to TRBJ1-6, with 8 positions matching TRBD1. CDR3 length: 15 amino acids. V was pared by 0 bases and J by 9 bases, with 5 bases of the junction left unmatched. Germline CDR1 is SGHRS and CDR2 is YFSETQ. CDR3 DNA sequence: TGCGCCAGCAGCTTGGCCCGGACAGGGCTTTCACCCCTCCACTTT. It is translated as CASSLARTGLSPLHF.

The J gene is TRBJ1-5, the V gene TRBV27, with D tentatively TRBD1 (5 bases). Trimming stripped 5 bases from V and 0 bases from J, with 11 bases between. The CDR3 is 15 amino acids. Germline V gene sequence: CDR1 MNHEY, CDR2 SMNVEV (reference sequence). The DNA for the CDR3 is TGTGCCAGCAGTATTGGGGGGAATAGCAATCAGCCCCAGCATTTT. Amino acids: CASSIGGNSNQPQHF.

The rearrangement uses TRBV6-6 and TRBJ1-6; D may be TRBD1 (5 bases). Trimming left V 2 bases short and J 6 bases short, with 11 bases between. Per germline, CDR1 MNHNY and CDR2 SVGAGI (reference sequence). CDR3 length equals 15 residues. CDR3 loop: CASSYLGGTNSPLHF. CDR3 coding DNA: TGTGCCAGCAGTTACCTGGGGGGGACTAATTCACCCCTCCACTTT.

This clone was detected only once. Other DNA sequences of this sample code for an identical CDR3. This chain's CDR3 is CASSASTDTQYF. The DNA for the CDR3 is TGTGCCAGCAGCGCAAGCACAGATACGCAGTATTTT. This sequence joins TRBV7-9 and TRBJ2-3, with unresolved D. Trimming took 5 bases from V and 0 from J, leaving 3 bases between them. CDR3 length equals 12 residues. The germline gives CDR1 SEHNR, CDR2 FQNEAQ (reference sequence).

This rearrangement joins TRBV28 to TRBJ1-3, with no clear D. CDR1 MDHEN and CDR2 SYDVKM come from the germline V gene. Trimming shortened V by 3 bases and J by 0 bases, and 6 bases separated the two germline ends. CDR3 length: 14 amino acids. This chain's CDR3 is CASSFRLSGNTIYF. CDR3 coding DNA: TGTGCCAGCAGTTTCCGTCTCTCTGGAAACACCATATATTTT.

The genes are TRBV27 and TRBJ1-6, with D perhaps TRBD1 (6 bases). The CDR3 has 18 amino acids. Germline loops: CDR1 MNHEY, CDR2 SMNVEV (reference sequence). The V and J ends lost 1 base and 9 bases respectively, with 22 bases between them. The CDR3 nucleotides are TGTGCCAGCAGTTTATGGATTAGGGGGGCTCAGAGGGGTTCACCCCTCCACTTT. Its protein is CASSLWIRGAQRGSPLHF.

The genes are TRBV5-1 and TRBJ1-6; 8 bases agree with TRBD1. The germline gives CDR1 SGHRS, CDR2 YFSETQ. Trimming removed 4 bases from V and 5 bases from J; junction bases left unmatched: 8. This CDR3 spans 16 amino acids. The CDR3 loop reads CASSARGRSNNSPLHF. The CDR3, as DNA: TGCGCCAGCAGCGCCAGGGGGCGCAGCAATAATTCACCCCTCCACTTT.

V is TRBV30 and J is TRBJ2-5, with 9 bases aligning to TRBD2. This CDR3 is 15 amino acids long. The V and J ends lost 0 bases and 3 bases, in that order; junction bases with no gene match: 5. From germline, CDR1 is GTSNPN and CDR2 SVGIG (reference sequence). CDR3 sequence: CAWSVTRTSEETQYF. The CDR3 region has the DNA TGTGCCTGGAGTGTAACGCGGACTAGCGAAGAGACCCAGTACTTC.

In its sample, this clone was seen once. The V and J genes are TRBV19 and TRBJ1-1; D uncertain. V lost 2 bases and J lost 3, with 7 bases in between. This CDR3 contains 13 residues. Germline assignment: CDR1 LNHDA and CDR2 SQIVND (reference sequence). The CDR3 loop is CASSITPDTEAFF. The DNA for the CDR3 is TGTGCCAGTAGTATAACCCCGGACACTGAAGCTTTCTTT.

In nucleotides, the CDR3 is TGTGCCAGCAGCACAACGACAGATTACAATCAGCCCCAGCATTTT. It translates to CASSTTTDYNQPQHF. The chain employs TRBV11-2 and TRBJ1-5; D perhaps matches TRBD1 (5 bases). The CDR3 extends over 15 amino acids. The germline gives CDR1 SGHAT, CDR2 FQNNGV. V was clipped by 5 bases and J by 3 bases, with 14 bases between them. Supplemented by reference TRBV11-2 and TRBJ1-5, the full variable domain reads EAGVAQSPRYKIIEKRQSVAFWCNPISGHATLYWYQQILGQGPKLLIQFQNNGVVDDSQLPKDRFSAERLKGVDSTLKIQPAKLEDSAVYLCASSTTTDYNQPQHFGDGTRLSIL.

V is TRBV7-8 and J is TRBJ2-4; D is perhaps TRBD1 or TRBD2 (5 bases each). Trimming removed 4 bases from V and 0 bases from J, with 16 bases in between. The CDR3 loop spans 17 amino acids. Germline-derived CDR1 and CDR2 are SGHVS and FQNEAQ. The CDR3 DNA sequence: TGTGCCAGCAGCTCCTCCGGGACGGGCAAAGCCAAAAACATTCAGTACTTC. Its protein is CASSSSGTGKAKNIQYF.

This chain uses TRBV2 with TRBJ2-3, with D unclear. The CDR3 contains 14 residues. The ends were cut back, 4 bases at V and 7 bases at J, with 15 bases in the middle. Per the germline V gene, CDR1 is SNHLY and CDR2 is FYNNEI. The CDR3 region is CASSARRELHTQYF. CDR3 nucleotides: TGTGCCAGCAGTGCCCGACGAGAACTCCATACGCAGTATTTT.